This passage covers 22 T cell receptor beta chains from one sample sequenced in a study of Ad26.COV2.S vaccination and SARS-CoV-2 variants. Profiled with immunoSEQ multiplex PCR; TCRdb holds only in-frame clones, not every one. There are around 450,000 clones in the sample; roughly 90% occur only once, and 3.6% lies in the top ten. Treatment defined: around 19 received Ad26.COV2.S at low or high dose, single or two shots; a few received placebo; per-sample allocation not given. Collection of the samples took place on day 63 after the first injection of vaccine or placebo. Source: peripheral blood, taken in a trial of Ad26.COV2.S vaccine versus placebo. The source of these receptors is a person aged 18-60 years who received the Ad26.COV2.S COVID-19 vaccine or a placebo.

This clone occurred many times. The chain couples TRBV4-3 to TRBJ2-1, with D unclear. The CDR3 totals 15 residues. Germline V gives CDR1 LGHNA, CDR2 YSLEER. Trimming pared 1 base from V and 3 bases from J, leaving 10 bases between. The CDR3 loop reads CASSQAGQLYNEQFF. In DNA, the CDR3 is TGCGCCAGCAGCCAAGCGGGCCAGCTCTACAATGAGCAGTTCTTC.

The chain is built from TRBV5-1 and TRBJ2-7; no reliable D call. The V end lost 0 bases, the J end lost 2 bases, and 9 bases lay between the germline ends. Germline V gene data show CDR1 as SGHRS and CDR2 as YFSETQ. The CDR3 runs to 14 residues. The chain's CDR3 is CASSLVGSTYEQYF. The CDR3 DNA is TGCGCCAGCAGCTTGGTGGGTAGCACCTACGAGCAGTACTTC.

CDR3 protein: CASSVVSGRTSTDTQYF. The CDR3 DNA reads TGTGCCAGCAGCGTAGTTTCTGGACGGACTAGCACAGATACGCAGTATTTT. The V call is TRBV9, the J call TRBJ2-3; TRBD2 might be the D (5 bases). Germline loops: CDR1 SGDLS, CDR2 YYNGEE. With 0 bases removed from V and 0 bases from J, the gap between germline ends came to 14 bases. This CDR3 comprises 17 residues.

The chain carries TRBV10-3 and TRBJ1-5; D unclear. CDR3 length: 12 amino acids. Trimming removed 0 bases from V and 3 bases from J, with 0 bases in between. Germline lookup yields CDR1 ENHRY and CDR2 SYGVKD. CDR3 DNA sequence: TGTGCCATCAGTGAGTCCAATCAGCCCCAGCATTTT. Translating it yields CAISESNQPQHF.

CDR3: CASSRQTSGGFLGTQYF. CDR3 nucleotides: TGTGCCAGCAGCCGACAGACTAGCGGGGGGTTCTTGGGGACCCAGTACTTC. The chain employs TRBV3-1 (or the pseudogene TRBV3-2) and TRBJ2-5; 13 nucleotides match TRBD2. This CDR3 contains 17 residues. J lost 7 bases, V lost 4 bases, and 12 bases had no gene match. Germline CDR1 and CDR2: LGHDT and YNNKEL (reference sequence).

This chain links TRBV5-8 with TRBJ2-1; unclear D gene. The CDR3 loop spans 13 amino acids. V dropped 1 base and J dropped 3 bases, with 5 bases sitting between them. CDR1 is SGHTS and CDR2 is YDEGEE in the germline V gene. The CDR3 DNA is TGTGCCAGCAGCTTGCCCTTCTACAATGAGCAGTTCTTC. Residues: CASSLPFYNEQFF.

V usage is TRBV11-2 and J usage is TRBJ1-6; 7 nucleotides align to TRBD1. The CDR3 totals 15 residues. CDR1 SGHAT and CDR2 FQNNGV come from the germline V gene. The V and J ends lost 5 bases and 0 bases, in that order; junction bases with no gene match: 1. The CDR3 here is CASSRDSSYNSPLHF. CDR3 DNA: TGTGCCAGCAGCCGGGACAGCTCCTATAATTCACCCCTCCACTTT.

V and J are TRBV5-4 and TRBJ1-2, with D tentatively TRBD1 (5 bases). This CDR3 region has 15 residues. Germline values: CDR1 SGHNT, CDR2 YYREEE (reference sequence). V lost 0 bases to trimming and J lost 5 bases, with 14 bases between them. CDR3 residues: CASSLEDAGGYGYTF. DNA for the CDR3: TGTGCCAGCAGCTTGGAGGACGCCGGGGGTTATGGCTACACCTTC.

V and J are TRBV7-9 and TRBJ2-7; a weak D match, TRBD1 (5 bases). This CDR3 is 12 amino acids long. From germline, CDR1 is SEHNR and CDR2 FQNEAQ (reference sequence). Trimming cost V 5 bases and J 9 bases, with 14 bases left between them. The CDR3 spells CASSRLDQGQYF. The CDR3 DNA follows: TGTGCCAGCAGCCGACTGGACCAGGGGCAGTACTTC.

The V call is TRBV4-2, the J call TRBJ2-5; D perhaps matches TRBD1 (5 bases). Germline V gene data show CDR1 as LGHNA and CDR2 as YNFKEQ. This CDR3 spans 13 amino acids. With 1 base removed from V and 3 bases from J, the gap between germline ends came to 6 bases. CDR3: CASSQVGEETQYF. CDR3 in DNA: TGTGCCAGCAGCCAAGTAGGGGAAGAGACCCAGTACTTC.

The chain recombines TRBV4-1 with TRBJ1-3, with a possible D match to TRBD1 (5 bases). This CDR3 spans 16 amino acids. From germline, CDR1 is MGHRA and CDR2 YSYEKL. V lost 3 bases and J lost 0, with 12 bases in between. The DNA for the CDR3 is TGCGCCAGCAGCCACCCTACAGGCTACTCTGGAAACACCATATATTTT. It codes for CASSHPTGYSGNTIYF.

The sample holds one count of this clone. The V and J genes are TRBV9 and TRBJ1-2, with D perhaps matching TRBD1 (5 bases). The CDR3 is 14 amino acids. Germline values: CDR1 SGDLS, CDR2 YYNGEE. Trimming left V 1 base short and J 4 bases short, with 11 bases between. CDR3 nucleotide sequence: TGTGCCAGCAGCGTACAGGGCGGTCTCTATGGCTACACCTTC. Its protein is CASSVQGGLYGYTF. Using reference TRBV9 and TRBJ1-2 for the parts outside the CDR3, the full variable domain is DSGVTQTPKHLITATGQRVTLRCSPRSGDLSVYWYQQSLDQGLQFLIQYYNGEERAKGNILERFSAQQFPDLHSELNLSSLELGDSALYFCASSVQGGLYGYTFGSGTRLTVV.

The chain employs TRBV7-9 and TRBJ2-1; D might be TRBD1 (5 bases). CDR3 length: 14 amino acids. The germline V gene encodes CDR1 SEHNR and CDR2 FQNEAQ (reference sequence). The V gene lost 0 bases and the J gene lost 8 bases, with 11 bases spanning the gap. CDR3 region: CASSLAVRVDEQFF. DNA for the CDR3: TGTGCCAGCAGCTTAGCTGTCAGGGTCGATGAGCAGTTCTTC. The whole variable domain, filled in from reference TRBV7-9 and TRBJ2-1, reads DTGVSQNPRHKITKRGQNVTFRCDPISEHNRLYWYRQTLGQGPEFLTYFQNEAQLEKSRLLSDRFSAERPKGSFSTLEIQRTEQGDSAMYLCASSLAVRVDEQFFGPGTRLTVL.

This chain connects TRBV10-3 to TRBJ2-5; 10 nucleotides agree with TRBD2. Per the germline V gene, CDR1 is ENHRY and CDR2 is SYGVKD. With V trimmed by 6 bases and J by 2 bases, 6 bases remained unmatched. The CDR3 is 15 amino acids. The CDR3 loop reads CAIRAGGSSQETQYF. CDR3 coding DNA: TGTGCCATCAGAGCGGGGGGGAGTTCACAAGAGACCCAGTACTTC.

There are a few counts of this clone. The CDR3 bases are TGCGCCAGCAGCTCTTCCCTCTCGTACAATGAGCAGTTCTTC. This encodes CASSSSLSYNEQFF. V and J are TRBV10-2 and TRBJ2-1; D is unclear. V was cut by 6 bases and J by 4 bases, with 13 bases left in between. The CDR3 extends over 14 amino acids. From germline, CDR1 is WSHSY and CDR2 SAAADI.

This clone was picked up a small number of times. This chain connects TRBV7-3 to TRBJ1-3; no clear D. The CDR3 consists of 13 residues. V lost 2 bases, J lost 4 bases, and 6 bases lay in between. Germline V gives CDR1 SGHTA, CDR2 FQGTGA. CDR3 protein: CASSLGRGNTIYF. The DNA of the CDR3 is TGTGCCAGCAGCTTAGGCAGGGGAAACACCATATATTTT.

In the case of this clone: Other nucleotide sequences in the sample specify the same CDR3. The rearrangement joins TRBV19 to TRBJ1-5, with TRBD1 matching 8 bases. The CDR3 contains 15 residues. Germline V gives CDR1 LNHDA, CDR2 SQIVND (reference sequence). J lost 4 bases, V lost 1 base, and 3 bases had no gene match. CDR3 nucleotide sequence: TGTGCCAGTAGTATAGGTCAGGGGGCGAATCAGCCCCAGCATTTT. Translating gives CASSIGQGANQPQHF.

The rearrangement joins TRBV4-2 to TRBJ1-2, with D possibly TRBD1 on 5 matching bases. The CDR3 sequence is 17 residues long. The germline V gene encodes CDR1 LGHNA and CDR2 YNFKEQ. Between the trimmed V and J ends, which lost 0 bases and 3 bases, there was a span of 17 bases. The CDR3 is CASSQDYLGTADYGYTF. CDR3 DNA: TGTGCCAGCAGCCAAGATTATCTGGGGACGGCGGACTATGGCTACACCTTC.

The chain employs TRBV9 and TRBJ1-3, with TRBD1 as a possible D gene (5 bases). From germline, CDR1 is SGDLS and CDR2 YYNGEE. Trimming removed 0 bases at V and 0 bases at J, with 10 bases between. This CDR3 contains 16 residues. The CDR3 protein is CASSVDQGPSGNTIYF. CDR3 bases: TGTGCCAGCAGCGTAGATCAGGGCCCCTCTGGAAACACCATATATTTT. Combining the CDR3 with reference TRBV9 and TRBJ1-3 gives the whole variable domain DSGVTQTPKHLITATGQRVTLRCSPRSGDLSVYWYQQSLDQGLQFLIQYYNGEERAKGNILERFSAQQFPDLHSELNLSSLELGDSALYFCASSVDQGPSGNTIYFGEGSWLTVV.

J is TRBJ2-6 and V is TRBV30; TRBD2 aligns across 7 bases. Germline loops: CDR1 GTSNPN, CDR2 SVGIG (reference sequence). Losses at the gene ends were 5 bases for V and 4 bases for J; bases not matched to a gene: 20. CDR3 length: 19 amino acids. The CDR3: CAWSLPRAAAGVGANVLTF. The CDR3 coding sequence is TGTGCCTGGTCGCTCCCGAGGGCAGCCGCGGGGGTCGGGGCCAACGTCCTGACTTTC.

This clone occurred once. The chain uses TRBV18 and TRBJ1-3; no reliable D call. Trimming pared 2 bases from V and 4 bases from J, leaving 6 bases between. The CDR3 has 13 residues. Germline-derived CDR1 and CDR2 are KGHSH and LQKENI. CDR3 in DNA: TGTGCCAGCTCACCAGGGGTCGGAAACACCATATATTTT. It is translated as CASSPGVGNTIYF.

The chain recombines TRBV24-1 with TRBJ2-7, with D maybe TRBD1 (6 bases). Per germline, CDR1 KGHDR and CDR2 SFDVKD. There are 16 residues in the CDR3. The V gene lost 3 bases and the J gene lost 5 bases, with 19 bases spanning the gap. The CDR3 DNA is TGTGCCACCAGTGATGTAACAGGGTTCTCCTACGACGAGCAGTACTTC. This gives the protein CATSDVTGFSYDEQYF.